The rows below give T cell receptor beta chains drawn from one sample of a study of beta chain features in type 1 diabetes. Some clones are missing from TCRdb's copy, which holds only in-frame ones; the method was immunoSEQ multiplex PCR. The table lists about 260,000 clones, around 68% of them singletons. The sample taken for sequencing was naive CD4+ T cells from blood. The receptors were sampled from a man younger than 45 in good health. The CDR3 runs from the conserved cysteine through the conserved F or W. The size field is filled for only some rows; it gives once, few, many or a size class.

>.|TRBV20-1
CSARYGDIQYF
>.|TRBV4-1
CASSQVGGRRNEQFF
>.|TRBV29-1
CSVEDLPPEQFF
>.|TRBV30
CAWSGRDRGPRTDTQYF
>.|TRBV10-1
CASSESSGSADTQYF
>.|TRBV9
CASSVTGTGYEQYF
>.|TRBV29-1
CSALDSRETQYF
>.|TRBV7-2
CASSPRAGDETQYF
>.|TRBV29-1
CSVEQETQYF
>.|TRBV29-1
CSVEPRTSGETQYF
>.|TRBV19
CASAQPGLAGEQFF
>.|TRBV20-1
CSALGAYGYTF
>.|TRBV29-1
CSVRWGGRGTDTQYF
>few|TRBV5-6
CASSLRGAADTQYF
>.|TRBV7-9
CASSWTSAQETQYF
>.|TRBV9
CASSTSGSGRQETQYF
>.|TRBV30
CAWSVGGRPMDEQFF
>.|TRBV15
CATSPLMRSEQFF
>.|TRBV7-9
CASSWRGAGSTDTQYF
>.|TRBV7-2
CASSLVSSGSDEQFF